Below are 11 T cell receptor beta chains sequenced from a single sample in a study of immune cell composition in non-small cell lung cancer. Measured with immunoSEQ multiplex PCR; TCRdb has only the in-frame clones, and not every one. The repertoire holds over 3,000 clones, with around 80% as singletons. Source material: lung tumor tissue. The origin of the receptors is a human donor with non-small cell lung cancer.

The chain employs TRBV4-3 and TRBJ2-7, with D tentatively TRBD1 (7 bases). The V end lost 3 bases, the J end lost 4 bases, and 13 bases lay between the germline ends. The germline V gene encodes CDR1 LGHNA and CDR2 YSLEER. The CDR3 sequence is 14 residues long. CDR3 in DNA: TGCGCCAGCAGCCAGGGCGGGACAGATTACGAGCAGTACTTC. It yields the protein CASSQGGTDYEQYF.

The chain combines TRBV4-3 with TRBJ2-5, with 7 positions matching TRBD1. Germline V lookup: CDR1 LGHNA, CDR2 YSLEER. The CDR3 sequence is 15 residues long. V shed 0 bases and J 6 bases; nucleotides not matched to a gene: 7. In nucleotides, the CDR3 is TGCGCCAGCAGCCAAGATCTAGAGGGGGCAAAGACCCAGTACTTC. Protein sequence: CASSQDLEGAKTQYF.

The chain has TRBV18 and TRBJ1-1; D gene uncertain. The CDR3 runs to 13 residues. V was trimmed by 6 bases and J by 4 bases, leaving 12 bases between them. The germline CDR1 and CDR2 sequences are KGHSH and LQKENI. The CDR3 loop is CASSSPGVTEAFF. The CDR3 DNA sequence: TGTGCCAGCTCCTCGCCCGGGGTCACTGAAGCTTTCTTT.

V usage is TRBV7-8 and J usage is TRBJ1-2, with unresolved D. The CDR3 runs to 14 residues. The germline CDR1 and CDR2 sequences are SGHVS and FQNEAQ. V lost 4 bases to trimming and J lost 4 bases, with 13 bases between them. Here the CDR3 DNA reads TGTGCCAGCAGCTCTACCGAACTGAGCTATGGCTACACCTTC. Protein product: CASSSTELSYGYTF. The whole variable domain, remainder taken from reference TRBV7-8 and TRBJ1-2, is GAGVSQSPRYKVAKRGQDVALRCDPISGHVSLFWYQQALGQGPEFLTYFQNEAQLDKSGLPSDRFFAERPEGSVSTLKIQRTQQEDSAVYLCASSSTELSYGYTFGSGTRLTVV.

The V call is TRBV5-1, the J call TRBJ1-1, with D tentatively TRBD1 (6 bases). Germline lookup yields CDR1 SGHRS and CDR2 YFSETQ. V was trimmed by 4 bases and J by 11 bases, leaving 18 bases between them. CDR3 length: 13 amino acids. The CDR3, as DNA: TGCGCCAGCAGCATTGGGGAGGGGGTTGGCGCTTTCTTT. Its translation: CASSIGEGVGAFF.

V and J are TRBV5-1 and TRBJ2-4; 10 bases map to TRBD1. The CDR3 covers 15 residues. Looked up from germline, CDR1 is SGHRS and CDR2 is YFSETQ. With V trimmed by 2 bases and J by 6 bases, 5 bases remained unmatched. The CDR3 nucleotides are TGCGCCAGCAGCTTTGGACAGGGGGAGGCAAACATTCAGTACTTC. This encodes CASSFGQGEANIQYF.

The V and J genes are TRBV7-9 and TRBJ1-2, with a weak D call TRBD1 (6 bases). The germline V gene encodes CDR1 SEHNR and CDR2 FQNEAQ (reference sequence). Trimming stripped 2 bases from V and 6 bases from J, with 13 bases between. CDR3 size: 14 residues. CDR3 region: CASSLTGSADGYTF. For the CDR3, the DNA is TGTGCCAGCAGCTTAACAGGGTCAGCGGATGGCTACACCTTC.

This sequence joins TRBV5-1 and TRBJ2-5; a weak D match, TRBD1 (5 bases). Germline V CDR1 and CDR2: SGHRS, YFSETQ. Between the trimmed V and J ends, which lost 2 bases and 1 base, there was a span of 9 bases. The CDR3 is made up of 14 amino acids. CDR3 residues: CASSFGAGQETQYF. DNA of the CDR3: TGCGCCAGCAGCTTTGGGGCAGGCCAAGAGACCCAGTACTTC. The variable domain in full, with the rest retrieved from reference TRBV5-1 and TRBJ2-5, is KAGVTQTPRYLIKTRGQQVTLSCSPISGHRSVSWYQQTPGQGLQFLFEYFSETQRNKGNFPGRFSGRQFSNSRSEMNVSTLELGDSALYLCASSFGAGQETQYFGPGTRLLVL.

This clone was seen a handful of times. The CDR3 reads CASSQVSGGAESTEAFF. For the CDR3, the DNA is TGCGCCAGCAGCCAAGTATCGGGTGGGGCAGAAAGCACTGAAGCTTTCTTT. This rearrangement joins TRBV4-3 to TRBJ1-1; TRBD1 is a possible D gene (5 bases). CDR3 length: 17 residues. V was pared by 1 base and J by 4 bases, with 19 bases between. In germline, CDR1 is LGHNA, CDR2 YSLEER.

V is TRBV5-1 and J is TRBJ2-3; 10 bases match TRBD2. The V and J ends lost 1 base and 0 bases, in that order; junction bases with no gene match: 2. The CDR3 covers 16 residues. Germline-derived CDR1 and CDR2 are SGHRS and YFSETQ. This chain's CDR3 is CASSLLAGASTDTQYF. DNA for the CDR3: TGCGCCAGCAGCTTGCTAGCGGGGGCTAGCACAGATACGCAGTATTTT.

This clone appeared once. The chain uses TRBV7-2 and TRBJ2-2; 15 bases fit TRBD2. Per the germline V gene, CDR1 is SGHTA and CDR2 is FQGNSA. The V gene end was trimmed by 5 bases and the J gene end by 8 bases; junction bases not matched to a gene: 3. This CDR3 is built from 15 residues. In DNA, the CDR3 is TGTGCCAGCAGCGGACTAGCGGGGGGGCTAGGGGAGCTGTTTTTT. Translation gives CASSGLAGGLGELFF. The full variable domain, with the rest looked up from reference TRBV7-2 and TRBJ2-2, is GAGVSQSPSNKVTEKGKDVELRCDPISGHTALYWYRQSLGQGLEFLIYFQGNSAPDKSGLPSDRFSAERTGGSVSTLTIQRTQQEDSAVYLCASSGLAGGLGELFFGEGSRLTVL.